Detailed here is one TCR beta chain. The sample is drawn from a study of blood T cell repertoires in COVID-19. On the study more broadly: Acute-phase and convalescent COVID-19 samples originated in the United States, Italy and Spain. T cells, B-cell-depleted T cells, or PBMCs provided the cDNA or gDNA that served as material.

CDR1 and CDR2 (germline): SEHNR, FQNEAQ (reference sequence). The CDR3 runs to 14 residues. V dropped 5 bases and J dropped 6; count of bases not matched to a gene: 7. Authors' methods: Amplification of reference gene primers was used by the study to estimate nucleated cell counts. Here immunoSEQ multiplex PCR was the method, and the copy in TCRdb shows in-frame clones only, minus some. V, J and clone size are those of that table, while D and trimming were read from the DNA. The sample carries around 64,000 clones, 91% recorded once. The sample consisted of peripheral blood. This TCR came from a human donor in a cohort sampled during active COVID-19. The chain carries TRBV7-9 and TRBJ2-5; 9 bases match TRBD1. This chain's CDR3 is CASSRQGGDKTQYF. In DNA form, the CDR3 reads TGTGCCAGCAGCCGACAGGGGGGCGATAAGACCCAGTACTTC.